The 28 T cell receptor beta chains presented below share a single source sample, sequenced in a study of T-cell reconstitution after alpha-beta-depleted transplantation in children. Unique molecular identifiers featured in how the TCRbeta library was prepared. TCRdb ran MiXCR on the PCR reads and lists one entry per CDR3 protein. The top ten hold approximately 5% of the sample, which has about 830,000 distinct CDR3 sequences, about 15% seen once. Sequencing was performed on PBMCs, mostly from graft donor cells, taken 360 days after TCRalphabeta/CD19-depleted stem cell transplant. Receptor source: a male patient younger than 18 who had a stem cell transplant for acute lymphoblastic leukemia, so the T cells may come from the graft donor.

This clonotype was recorded many times. The chain recombines TRBV10-3 with TRBJ2-3; TRBD2 matches 7 bases. CDR3 length: 16 residues. After removal of 2 bases from V and 2 bases from J, the junction contained 7 bases not matched to a gene. Germline V CDR1 and CDR2: ENHRY, SYGVKD. The CDR3 region is CAISERPSGDTDTQYF. The CDR3 DNA reads as TGTGCCATCAGTGAGAGGCCTAGCGGAGACACAGATACGCAGTATTTT.

This clonotype was seen more than once but under ten times. This chain joins TRBV18 and TRBJ2-3; the D is unclear. Per the germline V gene, CDR1 is KGHSH and CDR2 is LQKENI. V was pared by 3 bases and J by 0 bases, with 16 bases between. The CDR3 runs to 17 residues. The CDR3 reads CASSPNSAGLSTDTQYF. The CDR3 nucleotides read TGTGCCAGCTCACCGAACAGTGCAGGCCTCAGCACAGATACGCAGTATTTT.

The V call is TRBV3-1, the J call TRBJ2-1; TRBD2 is a possible D gene (6 bases). The V gene's germline CDR1 is LGHDT and CDR2 YNNKEL (reference sequence). CDR3 size: 15 residues. Trimming took off 10 bases at V and 4 bases at J, with 20 bases between the two ends. Here the CDR3 DNA reads TGTGCCACCTCCCAAGTTTTAGCGGCGTACAATGAGCAGTTCTTC. Amino acid sequence: CATSQVLAAYNEQFF.

V and J are TRBV6-5 and TRBJ1-5; the match to TRBD1 covers 7 bases. The V gene end was trimmed by 6 bases and the J gene end by 7 bases; junction bases not matched to a gene: 6. The CDR3 is 13 amino acids. Germline V lookup: CDR1 MNHEY, CDR2 SVGAGI. CDR3 DNA: TGTGCCAGCAGAGCCGACAGGGTCCAGCCCCAGCATTTT. Translation: CASRADRVQPQHF.

This clonotype appeared a few times. The chain links TRBV30 to TRBJ2-5, with D maybe TRBD2 (5 bases). Germline CDR1 is GTSNPN and CDR2 is SVGIG (reference sequence). Trimming pared 1 base from V and 0 bases from J, leaving 6 bases between. The CDR3 is made up of 13 amino acids. CDR3 nucleotides: TGTGCCTGGAGTGGAGGGCACCAAGAGACCCAGTACTTC. It encodes CAWSGGHQETQYF. The full variable domain, rest sourced from reference TRBV30 and TRBJ2-5, is SQTIHQWPATLVQPVGSPLSLECTVEGTSNPNLYWYRQAAGRGLQLLFYSVGIGQISSEVPQNLSASRPQDRQFILSSKKLLLSDSGFYLCAWSGGHQETQYFGPGTRLLVL.

CDR3 in DNA: TGTGCCAGCAGCCAAGATGTAATGGCGGGAGGGCCCTCCGAGCAGTACTTC. Amino acid sequence: CASSQDVMAGGPSEQYF. The chain carries TRBV3-1 and TRBJ2-7; 9 bases are shared with TRBD2. The V gene's germline CDR1 is LGHDT and CDR2 YNNKEL (reference sequence). The V and J ends lost 0 bases and 6 bases, in that order; junction bases with no gene match: 12. CDR3 length: 17 amino acids.

This clonotype showed up just a few times. The chain couples TRBV27 to TRBJ1-1; D ambiguous. V was cut by 1 base and J by 6 bases, with 9 bases left in between. Germline assignment: CDR1 MNHEY and CDR2 SMNVEV (reference sequence). The CDR3 sequence is 13 residues long. The CDR3 is CASSLYIGAEAFF. The CDR3 DNA is TGTGCCAGCAGTTTATACATAGGCGCTGAAGCTTTCTTT.

This clonotype was counted only a few times. The chain recombines TRBV5-1 with TRBJ2-7; 9 nucleotides match TRBD2. Losses at the gene ends were 2 bases for V and 5 bases for J; bases not matched to a gene: 8. Germline values: CDR1 SGHRS, CDR2 YFSETQ. The CDR3 length is 15 residues. The CDR3 sequence: CASSFEGGRAHEQYF. The CDR3 coding sequence is TGCGCCAGCAGCTTTGAGGGCGGGAGGGCCCACGAGCAGTACTTC.

This clonotype showed up just a few times. V usage is TRBV24-1 and J usage is TRBJ2-1; TRBD1 is a possible D gene (5 bases). Germline V CDR1 and CDR2: KGHDR, SFDVKD. Trimming stripped 4 bases from V and 9 bases from J, with 12 bases between. The CDR3 is 13 residues long. This chain's CDR3 is CATSDFRRGEQFF. The DNA of the CDR3 is TGTGCCACCAGTGACTTTCGTAGGGGTGAGCAGTTCTTC.

In this sample, this clonotype turned up a few times. The V and J genes are TRBV12-3 or TRBV12-4 and TRBJ2-1; 10 nucleotides agree with TRBD1. This CDR3 has 16 amino acids. The junction had 8 bases not matched to a gene; V was cut back by 5 bases and J by 4 bases. CDR3 sequence (DNA): TGTGCCAGCAGTCCCTCCGACAGGGGGCCTTACAATGAGCAGTTCTTC. Translation: CASSPSDRGPYNEQFF.

This clonotype turned up a few times. The V call is TRBV2, the J call TRBJ1-1, with D uncertain. The V and J ends lost 5 bases and 6 bases respectively, with 4 bases between them. The germline CDR1 and CDR2 sequences are SNHLY and FYNNEI. This CDR3 spans 10 amino acids. The CDR3 nucleotides are TGTGCCAGCAGTCCTCCTGAAGCTTTCTTT. As protein: CASSPPEAFF.

This rearrangement joins TRBV20-1 to TRBJ1-5, with unresolved D. This CDR3 is built from 12 residues. V shed 3 bases and J shed 4 bases, with 7 bases lying between them. In germline, CDR1 is DFQATT, CDR2 SNEGSKA (reference sequence). The CDR3 DNA reads as TGCAGTGCTAGCACCCCGAATCAGCCCCAGCATTTT. Translated, it gives CSASTPNQPQHF.

This clonotype has more than one count but fewer than ten. The chain uses TRBV27 and TRBJ1-5; D remains ambiguous. Trimming cost V 6 bases and J 0 bases, with 9 bases left between them. The V gene's germline CDR1 is MNHEY and CDR2 SMNVEV (reference sequence). CDR3 length: 14 residues. The CDR3 sequence: CASSPGPSNQPQHF. DNA for the CDR3: TGTGCCAGCAGCCCCGGACCTAGCAATCAGCCCCAGCATTTT.

This sequence joins TRBV19 and TRBJ2-4, with D tentatively TRBD1 or TRBD2 (5 bases each). Germline values: CDR1 LNHDA, CDR2 SQIVND (reference sequence). The CDR3 is 20 residues long. Between the trimmed V and J ends, which lost 3 bases and 0 bases, there was a span of 24 bases. The CDR3 loop reads CASSIVMSGRPPLAKNIQYF. DNA for the CDR3: TGTGCCAGTAGTATTGTCATGTCGGGACGGCCTCCGTTAGCCAAAAACATTCAGTACTTC.

V usage is TRBV11-2 and J usage is TRBJ2-7, with D perhaps TRBD1 or TRBD2 (5 bases each). The V end was cut by 0 bases, the J end by 3 bases, with 12 bases between. This CDR3 is built from 15 residues. Germline values: CDR1 SGHAT, CDR2 FQNNGV. CDR3 in DNA: TGTGCCAGCAGCTTAGACGGGGACCTCTTCTACGAGCAGTACTTC. Its translation: CASSLDGDLFYEQYF.

This clonotype was seen many times. This chain connects TRBV29-1 to TRBJ2-7; D is possibly TRBD1 (6 bases). The CDR3 has 12 residues. Per germline, CDR1 SQVTM and CDR2 ANQGSEA. V dropped 5 bases and J dropped 2 bases, with 10 bases sitting between them. The CDR3 sequence is CSVLDSPYEQYF. The CDR3 DNA reads TGCAGCGTTCTGGACAGTCCCTACGAGCAGTACTTC.

The table lists this clonotype with a few counts. The CDR3 region has the DNA TGCGCCAGCAGCTTGGAGGGGGACCGACAAGAAAAACTGTTTTTT. Translating it yields CASSLEGDRQEKLFF. This chain connects TRBV5-1 to TRBJ1-4; D may be TRBD1 (6 bases). The CDR3 covers 15 residues. The germline V gene encodes CDR1 SGHRS and CDR2 YFSETQ. V was trimmed by 0 bases and J by 8 bases, leaving 14 bases between them.

This clonotype appeared a few times. V usage is TRBV4-1 and J usage is TRBJ2-5, with 11 bases fitting TRBD2. In germline, CDR1 is MGHRA, CDR2 YSYEKL. Trimming removed 1 base from V and 2 bases from J; junction bases left unmatched: 9. The CDR3 contains 18 residues. The CDR3 DNA reads TGCGCCAGCAGCCAAGCTAGTAAGGGACTAGCGGTACAAGAGACCCAGTACTTC. Amino acids: CASSQASKGLAVQETQYF.

V and J are TRBV7-8 and TRBJ2-5; 8 bases map to TRBD2. Germline V lookup: CDR1 SGHVS, CDR2 FQNEAQ. V shed 4 bases, J shed 5 bases, and the junction held 0 bases outside the gene matches. This CDR3 region has 12 residues. CDR3 bases: TGTGCCAGCAGCTCTAGCGGGGAGACCCAGTACTTC. Its protein is CASSSSGETQYF.

The chain recombines TRBV5-1 with TRBJ2-7; D gene uncertain. The V and J ends lost 1 base and 0 bases respectively, with 11 bases between them. CDR1 is SGHRS and CDR2 is YFSETQ in the germline V gene. CDR3 length: 15 amino acids. CDR3 sequence: CASSLYPLPSYEQYF. The CDR3, as DNA: TGCGCCAGCAGCTTGTACCCACTTCCCTCCTACGAGCAGTACTTC.

This clonotype came up many times. The chain carries TRBV5-1 and TRBJ2-3; TRBD2 is a possible D gene (5 bases). CDR1 SGHRS and CDR2 YFSETQ come from the germline V gene. V lost 0 bases and J 0 bases, leaving 8 bases between the germline ends. The CDR3 covers 15 residues. This chain's CDR3 is CASSLGSGSTDTQYF. DNA for the CDR3: TGCGCCAGCAGCTTGGGAAGCGGTAGCACAGATACGCAGTATTTT.

The chain has TRBV19 and TRBJ1-4; 8 positions agree with TRBD1. This CDR3 is built from 16 residues. V was clipped by 7 bases and J by 4 bases; unmatched bases: 11. Germline V gene lookup returns CDR1 LNHDA and CDR2 SQIVND (reference sequence). The CDR3: CASIGGRGQDNEKLFF. Here the CDR3 DNA reads TGTGCCAGTATAGGTGGCAGGGGACAGGATAATGAAAAACTGTTTTTT. The whole variable domain, filled in from reference TRBV19 and TRBJ1-4, reads DGGITQSPKYLFRKEGQNVTLSCEQNLNHDAMYWYRQDPGQGLRLIYYSQIVNDFQKGDIAEGYSVSREKKESFPLTVTSAQKNPTAFYLCASIGGRGQDNEKLFFGSGTQLSVL.

Concerning this clonotype: The CDR3 does not close with the conserved phenylalanine or tryptophan, likely indicating a read error. The chain links TRBV5-1 to TRBJ2-3; 8 bases map to TRBD2. CDR1 is SGHRS and CDR2 is YFSETQ in the germline V gene. The CDR3 is 15 residues long. The trim removed 9 bases at V and 5 bases at J, leaving 14 bases unmatched. The CDR3 sequence is CATKPTSGGEDTQYL. The CDR3 DNA reads TGCGCCACCAAGCCCACTAGCGGAGGGGAAGATACGCAGTATCTT.

The chain recombines TRBV11-1 with TRBJ1-3; the D is unclear. The V gene lost 5 bases and the J gene lost 6 bases, with 29 bases spanning the gap. CDR1 SGHAT and CDR2 FQDESV come from the germline V gene (reference sequence). The CDR3 covers 19 residues. The CDR3 sequence: CASSPFGNSLPSPLNTIYF. The DNA for the CDR3 is TGTGCCAGCAGCCCATTCGGGAACAGCCTCCCATCCCCTCTAAACACCATATATTTT.

This clonotype was recorded many times. The gene calls are TRBV12-3 or TRBV12-4 and TRBJ2-1; 12 positions match TRBD2. The CDR3 has 14 amino acids. Unmatched junction bases numbered 5, after V lost 6 bases and J lost 8 bases. The CDR3 DNA reads as TGTGCCAGCAGCATAGGACTAGCGGGGTATGAGCAGTTCTTC. Amino acids: CASSIGLAGYEQFF.

This clonotype was found a few times. The chain employs TRBV11-2 and TRBJ1-2, with 7 bases fitting TRBD1. V lost 5 bases to trimming and J lost 0 bases; unmatched junction nucleotides: 6. The germline gives CDR1 SGHAT, CDR2 FQNNGV. This CDR3 comprises 15 residues. CDR3 sequence reads: CASSRGQQPNYGYTF. The CDR3 region has the DNA TGTGCCAGCAGCCGGGGACAGCAACCTAACTATGGCTACACCTTC.

The gene calls are TRBV20-1 and TRBJ2-1; tentatively, D is TRBD2 (6 bases). V gave up 4 bases and J gave up 7 bases, with 11 bases separating them. Germline CDR1 DFQATT, CDR2 SNEGSKA (reference sequence). The CDR3 length is 12 residues. The CDR3 is CSATGGSNEQFF. CDR3 coding DNA: TGCAGTGCTACCGGGGGATCGAATGAGCAGTTCTTC.

The chain carries TRBV4-2 and TRBJ2-1, with 8 positions matching TRBD2. Germline V CDR1 and CDR2: LGHNA, YNFKEQ. The CDR3 totals 16 residues. Trimming cost V 0 bases and J 11 bases; bases outside gene matches: 12. In DNA form, the CDR3 reads TGTGCCAGCAGCCAAGACGAGAGGGCGGGAGGAGCCAAGCAGTTCTTC. It yields the protein CASSQDERAGGAKQFF.